This T cell receptor (beta chain) was sequenced in a study of blood T cells in healthy people across ages. Study-wide background: Template-switching capture recovered about one barcoded beta molecule per two T cells.

The CDR3 length is 17 residues. Trimming cost V 0 bases and J 8 bases, with 20 bases left between them. CDR1 MGHDK and CDR2 SYGVNS come from the germline V gene. The study recruited healthy Caucasian donors from Russia who were aged roughly 6 to 95. Study-level findings and limits: The recorded TCR beta diversity per million T cells decreased in a roughly linear manner with age.

The authors ran a second PCR of about 7 to 11 cycles using a sample-barcoded 5' primer and a J-beta primer mix. MiXCR, run by TCRdb on the 5' RACE reads, gives a single entry per CDR3 protein. The table lists 800,000 or so distinct CDR3 sequences, 62% of them singletons. Details on this clonotype: As yet, its antigen is unknown.

The sample comprised blood. This clonotype originated in a man aged 25 to 45 in good health. The J gene is TRBJ2-1, the V gene TRBV25-1; the D gene is possibly TRBD1 (6 bases). The CDR3 DNA follows: TGTGCCAGCAGTGAATACGGCAGGGGTGGGGAGTACGATGAGCAGTTCTTC. It encodes CASSEYGRGGEYDEQFF. Drawing the rest from reference TRBV25-1 and TRBJ2-1, the complete variable domain is EADIYQTPRYLVIGTGKKITLECSQTMGHDKMYWYQQDPGMELHLIHYSYGVNSTEKGDLSSESTVSRIRTEHFPLTLESARPSHTSQYLCASSEYGRGGEYDEQFFGPGTRLTVL.